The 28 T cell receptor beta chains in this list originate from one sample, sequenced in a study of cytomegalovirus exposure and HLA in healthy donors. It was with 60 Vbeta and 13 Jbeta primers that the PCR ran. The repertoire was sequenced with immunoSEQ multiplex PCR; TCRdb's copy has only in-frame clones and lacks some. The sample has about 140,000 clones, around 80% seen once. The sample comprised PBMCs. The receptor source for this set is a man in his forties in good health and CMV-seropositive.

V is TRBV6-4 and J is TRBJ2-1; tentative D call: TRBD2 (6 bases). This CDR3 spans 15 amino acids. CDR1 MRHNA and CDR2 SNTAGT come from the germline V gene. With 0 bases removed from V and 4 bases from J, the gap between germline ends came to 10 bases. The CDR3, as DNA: TGTGCCAGCAGTGACTCGGCAGGGAGGTACAATGAGCAGTTCTTC. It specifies CASSDSAGRYNEQFF.

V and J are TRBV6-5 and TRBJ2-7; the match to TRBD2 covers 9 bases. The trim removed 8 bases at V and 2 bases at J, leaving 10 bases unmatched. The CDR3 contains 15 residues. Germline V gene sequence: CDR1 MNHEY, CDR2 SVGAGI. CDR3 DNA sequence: TGTGCCAGCCTGCCAGGGGCGGGGGGGACCTACGAGCAGTACTTC. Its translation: CASLPGAGGTYEQYF.

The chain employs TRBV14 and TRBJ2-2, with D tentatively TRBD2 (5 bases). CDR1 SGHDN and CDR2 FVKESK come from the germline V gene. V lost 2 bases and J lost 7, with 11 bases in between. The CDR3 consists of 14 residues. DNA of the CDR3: TGTGCCAGCAGCCAAAGAGGAGCGGTCGGGGAGCTGTTTTTT. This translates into CASSQRGAVGELFF.

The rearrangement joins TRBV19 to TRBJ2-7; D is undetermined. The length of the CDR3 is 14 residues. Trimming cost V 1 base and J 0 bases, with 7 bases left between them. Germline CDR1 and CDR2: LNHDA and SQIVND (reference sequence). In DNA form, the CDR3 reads TGTGCCAGTAGTATAGCAGACTCCTCCTACGAGCAGTACTTC. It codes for CASSIADSSYEQYF. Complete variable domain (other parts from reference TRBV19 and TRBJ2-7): DGGITQSPKYLFRKEGQNVTLSCEQNLNHDAMYWYRQDPGQGLRLIYYSQIVNDFQKGDIAEGYSVSREKKESFPLTVTSAQKNPTAFYLCASSIADSSYEQYFGPGTRLTVT.

The CDR3 is CASSQELAGYNEQFF. For the CDR3, the DNA is TGCGCCAGCAGCCAAGAACTAGCGGGCTACAATGAGCAGTTCTTC. The chain has TRBV4-3 and TRBJ2-1, with TRBD2 matching 9 bases. Germline CDR1 is LGHNA and CDR2 is YSLEER. V shed 0 bases, J shed 3 bases, and the junction held 0 bases outside the gene matches. The CDR3 is made up of 15 amino acids.

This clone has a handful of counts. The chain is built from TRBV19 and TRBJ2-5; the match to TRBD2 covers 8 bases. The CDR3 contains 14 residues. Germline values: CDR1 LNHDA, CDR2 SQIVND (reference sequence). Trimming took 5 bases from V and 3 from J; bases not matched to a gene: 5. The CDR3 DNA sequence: TGTGCCAGTAGTCCGGGGGGGATTAAAGAGACCCAGTACTTC. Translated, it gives CASSPGGIKETQYF.

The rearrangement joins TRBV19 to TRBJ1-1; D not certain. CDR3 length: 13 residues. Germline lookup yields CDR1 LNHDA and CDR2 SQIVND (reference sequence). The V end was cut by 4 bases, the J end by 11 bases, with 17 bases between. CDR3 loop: CASSTSGGRGAFF. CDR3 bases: TGTGCCAGTAGTACGTCAGGAGGGAGAGGGGCTTTCTTT. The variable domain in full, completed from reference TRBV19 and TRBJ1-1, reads DGGITQSPKYLFRKEGQNVTLSCEQNLNHDAMYWYRQDPGQGLRLIYYSQIVNDFQKGDIAEGYSVSREKKESFPLTVTSAQKNPTAFYLCASSTSGGRGAFFGQGTRLTVV.

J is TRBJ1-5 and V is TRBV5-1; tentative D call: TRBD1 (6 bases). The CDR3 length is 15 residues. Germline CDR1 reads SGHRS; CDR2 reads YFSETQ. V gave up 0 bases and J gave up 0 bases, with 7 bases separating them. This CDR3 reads CASSLADSSNQPQHF. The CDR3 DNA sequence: TGCGCCAGCAGCTTGGCGGACAGTAGCAATCAGCCCCAGCATTTT.

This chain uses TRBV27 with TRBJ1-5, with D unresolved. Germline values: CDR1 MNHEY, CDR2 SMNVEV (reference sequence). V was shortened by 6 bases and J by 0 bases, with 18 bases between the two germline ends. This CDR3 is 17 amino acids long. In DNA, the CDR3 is TGTGCCAGCAGCCCGAGATCCTCAATGTATAGCAATCAGCCCCAGCATTTT. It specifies CASSPRSSMYSNQPQHF.

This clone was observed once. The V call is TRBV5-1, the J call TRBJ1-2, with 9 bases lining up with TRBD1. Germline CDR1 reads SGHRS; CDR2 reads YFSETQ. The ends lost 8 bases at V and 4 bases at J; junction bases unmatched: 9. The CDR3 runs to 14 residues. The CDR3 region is CARSPQDRGYGYTF. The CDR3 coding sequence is TGCGCCAGAAGCCCCCAGGACAGGGGCTATGGCTACACCTTC.

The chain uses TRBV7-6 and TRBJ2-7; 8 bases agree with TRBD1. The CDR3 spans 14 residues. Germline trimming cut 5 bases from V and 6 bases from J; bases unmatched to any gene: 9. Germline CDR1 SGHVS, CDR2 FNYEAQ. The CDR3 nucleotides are TGTGCCAGCAGCCCGGACAGGGTACCCCGCGAGCAGTACTTC. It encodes CASSPDRVPREQYF.

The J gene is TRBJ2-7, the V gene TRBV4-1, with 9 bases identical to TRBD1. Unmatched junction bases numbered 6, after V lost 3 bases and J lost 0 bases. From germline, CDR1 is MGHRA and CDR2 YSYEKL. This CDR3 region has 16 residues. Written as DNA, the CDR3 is TGCGCCAGCAGCCAGGACCGGGACAGGGTCTCCTACGAGCAGTACTTC. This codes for CASSQDRDRVSYEQYF.

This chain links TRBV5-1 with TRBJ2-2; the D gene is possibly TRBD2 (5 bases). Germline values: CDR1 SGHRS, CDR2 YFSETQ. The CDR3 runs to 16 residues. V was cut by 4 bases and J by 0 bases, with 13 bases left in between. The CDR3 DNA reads TGCGCCAGCAGCCCCCCCCGGGGAACGAACACCGGGGAGCTGTTTTTT. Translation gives CASSPPRGTNTGELFF.

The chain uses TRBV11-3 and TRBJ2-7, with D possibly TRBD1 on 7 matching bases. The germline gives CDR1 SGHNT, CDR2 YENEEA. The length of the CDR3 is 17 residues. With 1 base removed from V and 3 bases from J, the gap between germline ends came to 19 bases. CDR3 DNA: TGTGCCAGCAGCTTAGGTGGCGGGACAGACTTTATCTACGAGCAGTACTTC. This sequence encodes CASSLGGGTDFIYEQYF.

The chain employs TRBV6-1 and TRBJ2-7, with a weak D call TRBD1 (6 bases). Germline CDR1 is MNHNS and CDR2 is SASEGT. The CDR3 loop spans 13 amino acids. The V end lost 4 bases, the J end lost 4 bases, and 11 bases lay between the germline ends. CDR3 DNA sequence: TGTGCCAGCAGTGGCTTACAGGGTTACGAGCAGTACTTC. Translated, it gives CASSGLQGYEQYF.

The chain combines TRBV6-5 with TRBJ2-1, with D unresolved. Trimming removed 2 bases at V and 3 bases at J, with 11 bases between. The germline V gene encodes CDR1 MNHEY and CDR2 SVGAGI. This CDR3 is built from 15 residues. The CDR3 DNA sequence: TGTGCCAGCAGTTACGTCGTAGCAGACTACAATGAGCAGTTCTTC. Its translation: CASSYVVADYNEQFF.

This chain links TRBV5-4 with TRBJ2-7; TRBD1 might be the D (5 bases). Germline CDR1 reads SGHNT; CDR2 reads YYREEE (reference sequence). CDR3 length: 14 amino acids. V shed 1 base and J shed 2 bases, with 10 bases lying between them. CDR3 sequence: CASSLLAGPYEQYF. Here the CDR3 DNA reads TGTGCCAGCAGCTTGTTAGCAGGGCCCTACGAGCAGTACTTC. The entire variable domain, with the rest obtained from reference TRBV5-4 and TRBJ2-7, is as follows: ETGVTQSPTHLIKTRGQQVTLRCSSQSGHNTVSWYQQALGQGPQFIFQYYREEENGRGNFPPRFSGLQFPNYSSELNVNALELDDSALYLCASSLLAGPYEQYFGPGTRLTVT.

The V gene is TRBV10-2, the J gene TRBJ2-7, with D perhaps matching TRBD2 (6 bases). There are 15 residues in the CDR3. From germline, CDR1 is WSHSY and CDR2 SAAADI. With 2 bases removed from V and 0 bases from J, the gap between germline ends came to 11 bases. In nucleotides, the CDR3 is TGCGCCAGCAGTGAGGCGGGGTACTCCTCCTACGAGCAGTACTTC. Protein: CASSEAGYSSYEQYF.

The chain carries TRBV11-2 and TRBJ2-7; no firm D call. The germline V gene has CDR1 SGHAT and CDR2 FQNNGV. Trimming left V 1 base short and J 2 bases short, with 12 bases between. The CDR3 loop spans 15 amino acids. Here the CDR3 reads CASSLVARGAYEQYF. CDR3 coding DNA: TGTGCCAGCAGCTTAGTGGCTAGAGGTGCCTACGAGCAGTACTTC. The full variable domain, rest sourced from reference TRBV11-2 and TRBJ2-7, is EAGVAQSPRYKIIEKRQSVAFWCNPISGHATLYWYQQILGQGPKLLIQFQNNGVVDDSQLPKDRFSAERLKGVDSTLKIQPAKLEDSAVYLCASSLVARGAYEQYFGPGTRLTVT.

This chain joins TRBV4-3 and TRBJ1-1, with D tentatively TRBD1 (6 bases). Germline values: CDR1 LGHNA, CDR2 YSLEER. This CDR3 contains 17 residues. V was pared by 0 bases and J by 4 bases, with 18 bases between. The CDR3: CASSQDLGGREGTEAFF. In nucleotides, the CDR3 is TGCGCCAGCAGCCAAGATCTTGGGGGGCGGGAGGGCACTGAAGCTTTCTTT.

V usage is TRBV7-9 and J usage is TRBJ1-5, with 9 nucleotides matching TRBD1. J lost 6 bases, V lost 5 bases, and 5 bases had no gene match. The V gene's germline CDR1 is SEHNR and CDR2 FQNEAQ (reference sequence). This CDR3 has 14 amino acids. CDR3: CASSPGTGRQPQHF. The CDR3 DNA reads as TGTGCCAGCAGCCCCGGGACAGGGCGTCAGCCCCAGCATTTT.

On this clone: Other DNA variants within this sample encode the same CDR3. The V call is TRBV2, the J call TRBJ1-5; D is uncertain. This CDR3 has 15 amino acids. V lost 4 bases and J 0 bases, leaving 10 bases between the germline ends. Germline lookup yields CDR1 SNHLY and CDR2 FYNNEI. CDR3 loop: CASSGGVYSNQPQHF. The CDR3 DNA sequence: TGTGCCAGCAGTGGGGGAGTATATAGCAATCAGCCCCAGCATTTT.

CDR3 nucleotide sequence: TGCAGCGTTGCCTCAGGGGTGCGGAGCTACACCTTC. Translated: CSVASGVRSYTF. J is TRBJ1-2 and V is TRBV29-1; a weak D match, TRBD1 (6 bases). The CDR3 spans 12 residues. V was pared by 4 bases and J by 9 bases, with 15 bases between. The germline V gene has CDR1 SQVTM and CDR2 ANQGSEA.

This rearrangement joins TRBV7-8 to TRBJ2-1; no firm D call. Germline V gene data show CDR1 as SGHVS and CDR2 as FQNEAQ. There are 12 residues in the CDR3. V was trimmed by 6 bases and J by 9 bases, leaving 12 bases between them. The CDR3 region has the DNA TGTGCCAGCAGTCCCCAGAATCGTGAGCAGTTCTTC. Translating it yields CASSPQNREQFF.

CDR3 sequence: CASSLRQRPNTGELFF. The CDR3 DNA is TGTGCCAGTAGTCTCAGACAGAGACCGAACACCGGGGAGCTGTTTTTT. J is TRBJ2-2 and V is TRBV19; D perhaps matches TRBD1 (5 bases). There are 16 residues in the CDR3. Germline loops: CDR1 LNHDA, CDR2 SQIVND (reference sequence). With 5 bases removed from V and 0 bases from J, the gap between germline ends came to 13 bases. The full variable domain, in which reference TRBV19 and TRBJ2-2 provide the parts outside the CDR3, is DGGITQSPKYLFRKEGQNVTLSCEQNLNHDAMYWYRQDPGQGLRLIYYSQIVNDFQKGDIAEGYSVSREKKESFPLTVTSAQKNPTAFYLCASSLRQRPNTGELFFGEGSRLTVL.

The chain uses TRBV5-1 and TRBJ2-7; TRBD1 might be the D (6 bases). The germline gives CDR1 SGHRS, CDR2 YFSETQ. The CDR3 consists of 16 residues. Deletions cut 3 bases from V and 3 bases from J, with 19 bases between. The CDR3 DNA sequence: TGCGCCAGCAGCTCCCCTGTCGGCAGGGGCAACTACGAGCAGTACTTC. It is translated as CASSSPVGRGNYEQYF.

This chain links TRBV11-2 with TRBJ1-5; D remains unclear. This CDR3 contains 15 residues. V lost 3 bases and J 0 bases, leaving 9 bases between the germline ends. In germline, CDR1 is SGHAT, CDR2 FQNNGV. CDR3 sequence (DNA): TGTGCCAGCAGCTTTGGAGGTTATAGCAATCAGCCCCAGCATTTT. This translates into CASSFGGYSNQPQHF. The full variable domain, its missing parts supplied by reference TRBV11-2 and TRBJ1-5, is EAGVAQSPRYKIIEKRQSVAFWCNPISGHATLYWYQQILGQGPKLLIQFQNNGVVDDSQLPKDRFSAERLKGVDSTLKIQPAKLEDSAVYLCASSFGGYSNQPQHFGDGTRLSIL.

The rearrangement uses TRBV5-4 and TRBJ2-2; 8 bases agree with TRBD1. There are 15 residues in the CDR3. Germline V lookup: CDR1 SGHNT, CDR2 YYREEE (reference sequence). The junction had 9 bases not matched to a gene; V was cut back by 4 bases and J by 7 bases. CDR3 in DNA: TGTGCCAGCAGCCTGGACAGGGTTACTGGCGGGGAGCTGTTTTTT. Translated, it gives CASSLDRVTGGELFF.